These T cell receptor beta chains were read from a single sample in a study of blood T cell repertoires in COVID-19. Assay used: immunoSEQ multiplex PCR; TCRdb lists only in-frame clones, some missing. The sample lists roughly 330,000 clones; 89% were seen once. Sequenced input: peripheral blood. These receptor sequences come from a man aged 18 to 30 who had recovered from COVID-19. The CDR3 runs from the conserved cysteine through the conserved F or W. D genes are given only for firm matches. The listing skips clone size in some rows; elsewhere it reads once, few, many or a size class.

V	size	J	D	CDR3	DNA
TRBV18	-	TRBJ1-1	-	CASSPGTANTEAFF	TGTGCCAGCTCACCGGGTACAGCCAACACTGAAGCTTTCTTT
TRBV16	-	TRBJ1-1	-	CASSLRERLNTEAFF	TGTGCCAGCAGCCTACGCGAGAGATTGAACACTGAAGCTTTCTTT
TRBV4-1	-	TRBJ2-1	TRBD2	CASSFKSAGGVYNEQFF	TGCGCCAGCAGCTTTAAATCCGCGGGGGGCGTATACAATGAGCAGTTCTTC
TRBV7-3	-	TRBJ2-1	TRBD2	CASSPVGGGTYNEQFF	TGTGCCAGCAGCCCAGTTGGGGGAGGGACTTACAATGAGCAGTTCTTC
TRBV7-9	-	TRBJ2-7	-	CASSPPSTEGEQYF	TGTGCCAGCAGCCCACCCTCTACCGAGGGCGAGCAGTACTTC
TRBV15	once	TRBJ2-5	TRBD2	CATSRVSGGAETQYF	TGTGCCACCAGCAGAGTGAGCGGGGGGGCCGAGACCCAGTACTTC
TRBV2	once	TRBJ2-2	-	CASSEARGGELFF	TGTGCCAGCAGTGAAGCCAGGGGCGGGGAGCTGTTTTTT
TRBV21-1	-	TRBJ1-3	-	CASSTRRTGGDSGNTIYF	TGTGCCAGCAGCACCCGCCGGACAGGGGGTGACTCTGGAAACACCATATATTTT
TRBV18	once	TRBJ1-2	TRBD1	CASSPDRDYGYTF	TGTGCCAGCTCACCGGACAGGGATTATGGCTACACCTTC
TRBV5-8	-	TRBJ2-1	TRBD2	CASSVRTSGGLNEQFF	TGTGCCAGCAGCGTCAGGACTAGCGGGGGCCTCAATGAGCAGTTCTTC
TRBV30	-	TRBJ2-2	TRBD2	CAWTLGGTSGTGELFF	TGTGCCTGGACCCTAGGGGGGACTAGCGGGACCGGGGAGCTGTTTTTT
TRBV2	-	TRBJ2-1	TRBD1	CASSRDREVNNEQFF	TGTGCCAGCAGTAGGGACAGGGAAGTGAACAATGAGCAGTTCTTC
TRBV21-1	-	TRBJ2-7	-	CASSRAGQGINEQYF	TGTGCCAGCAGCAGAGCGGGACAGGGTATCAACGAGCAGTACTTC
TRBV5-1	-	TRBJ1-2	-	CASSLDPIALYGYTF	TGCGCCAGCAGCTTGGACCCGATAGCCCTTTATGGCTACACCTTC
TRBV7-6	-	TRBJ1-1	-	CASSLGGEGTEAFF	TGTGCCAGCAGCTTAGGGGGAGAGGGAACTGAAGCTTTCTTT
TRBV5-4	-	TRBJ2-3	TRBD1	CASSLVQGVIDTQYF	TGTGCCAGCAGCTTGGTCCAGGGGGTTATAGATACGCAGTATTTT
TRBV29-1	-	TRBJ2-3	TRBD2	CSGRTSGGRDTQYF	TGCAGCGGCCGGACTAGCGGGGGGCGGGATACGCAGTATTTT